This TCR beta chain originates from a study of shared clonotypes between healthy human individuals. Whole-study context: With ages of 18 to 49, the donors were a couple of women and three men. Researchers assigned three CD4 naive, three CD4 memory, two CD8 naive and one CD8 memory plate to each donor.

Genomic DNA of each subset was evenly split across several immunoSEQ plates. The protocol was immunoSEQ multiplex PCR, while the TCRdb copy is restricted to in-frame clones and leaves out a portion. The top ten hold roughly 0.45% of the sample, which has approximately 1.5 million clones, under 99% seen once. Losses at the gene ends were 2 bases for V and 3 bases for J; bases not matched to a gene: 7. The CDR3 runs to 15 residues. Germline V gene data show CDR1 as KGHSH and CDR2 as LQKENI. Of note for this clone: Its specificity is not known.

Study-level results: Only blood was sampled; tissue repertoires likely differ.

This sequence originates from a man aged 25-45 years in good health. The chain has TRBV18 and TRBJ2-7; TRBD2 agrees at 7 bases. The sequencing input was naive CD4+ T cells sorted from blood. Regarding subset: CD45RA+ positively selected. DNA for the CDR3: TGTGCCAGCTCACCAGGAGGACTAGGATACTACGAGCAGTACTTC. Translation: CASSPGGLGYYEQYF.